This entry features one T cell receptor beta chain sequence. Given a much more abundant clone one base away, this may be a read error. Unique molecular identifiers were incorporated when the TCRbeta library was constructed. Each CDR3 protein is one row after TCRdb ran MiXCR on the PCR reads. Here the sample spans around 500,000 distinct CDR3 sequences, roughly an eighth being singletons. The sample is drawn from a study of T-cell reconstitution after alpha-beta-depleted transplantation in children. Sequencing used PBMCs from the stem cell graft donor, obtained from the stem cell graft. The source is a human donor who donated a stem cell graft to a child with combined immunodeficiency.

This CDR3 reads CASSQDRGSVNEQFF. In nucleotides, the CDR3 is TGCGCCAGCAGCCAAGATAGAGGCAGCGTCAATGAGCAGTTCTTC. V is TRBV4-1 and J is TRBJ2-1; D uncertain. This CDR3 has 15 amino acids. The V end was cut by 0 bases, the J end by 6 bases, with 12 bases between. Germline V gene sequence: CDR1 MGHRA, CDR2 YSYEKL.